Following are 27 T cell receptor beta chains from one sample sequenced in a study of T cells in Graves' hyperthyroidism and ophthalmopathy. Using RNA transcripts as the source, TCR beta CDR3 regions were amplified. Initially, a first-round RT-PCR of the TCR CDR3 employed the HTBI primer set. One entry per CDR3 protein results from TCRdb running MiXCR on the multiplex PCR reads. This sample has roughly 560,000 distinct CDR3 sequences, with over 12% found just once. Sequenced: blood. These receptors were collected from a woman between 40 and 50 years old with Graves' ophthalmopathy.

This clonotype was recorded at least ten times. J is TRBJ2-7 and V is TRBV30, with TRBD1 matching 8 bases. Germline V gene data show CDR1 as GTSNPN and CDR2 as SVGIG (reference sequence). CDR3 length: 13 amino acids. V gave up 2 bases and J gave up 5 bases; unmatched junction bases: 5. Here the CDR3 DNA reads TGTGCCTGGAGTCGGCAGGGGGCGGACGAGCAGTACTTC. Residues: CAWSRQGADEQYF.

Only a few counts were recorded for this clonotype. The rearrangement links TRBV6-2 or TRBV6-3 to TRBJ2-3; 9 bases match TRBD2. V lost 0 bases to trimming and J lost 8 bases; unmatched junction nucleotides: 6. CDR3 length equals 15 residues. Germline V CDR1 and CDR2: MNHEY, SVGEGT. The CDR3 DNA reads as TGTGCCAGCAGTTACTCGGCTAGCGGGAAGACTACGCAGTATTTT. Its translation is CASSYSASGKTTQYF.

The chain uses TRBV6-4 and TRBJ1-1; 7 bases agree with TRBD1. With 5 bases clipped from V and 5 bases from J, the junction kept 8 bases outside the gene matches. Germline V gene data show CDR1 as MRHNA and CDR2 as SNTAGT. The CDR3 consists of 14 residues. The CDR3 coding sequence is TGTGCCAGCAGTCTCGACAGGGCGAGTACTGAAGCTTTCTTT. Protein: CASSLDRASTEAFF.

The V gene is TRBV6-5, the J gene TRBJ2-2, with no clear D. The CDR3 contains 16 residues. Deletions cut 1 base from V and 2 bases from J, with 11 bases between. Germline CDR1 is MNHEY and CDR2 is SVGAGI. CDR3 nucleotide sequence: TGTGCCAGCAGTTACTTGTCAATAATTAACACCGGGGAGCTGTTTTTT. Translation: CASSYLSIINTGELFF.

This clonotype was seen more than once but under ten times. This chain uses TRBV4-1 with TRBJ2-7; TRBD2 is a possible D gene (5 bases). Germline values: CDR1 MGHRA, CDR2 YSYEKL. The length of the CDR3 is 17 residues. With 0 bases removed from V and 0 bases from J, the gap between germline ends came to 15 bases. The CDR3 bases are TGCGCCAGCAGCCAAGAAGGGTCCGGGATCCTCTCCTACGAGCAGTACTTC. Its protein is CASSQEGSGILSYEQYF.

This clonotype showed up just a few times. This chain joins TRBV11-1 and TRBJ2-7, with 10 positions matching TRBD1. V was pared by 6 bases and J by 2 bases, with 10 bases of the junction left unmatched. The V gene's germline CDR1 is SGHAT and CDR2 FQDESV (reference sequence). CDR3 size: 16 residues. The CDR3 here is CASRPGVDRGTYEQYF. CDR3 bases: TGTGCCAGCAGGCCAGGTGTGGACAGGGGGACCTACGAGCAGTACTTC.

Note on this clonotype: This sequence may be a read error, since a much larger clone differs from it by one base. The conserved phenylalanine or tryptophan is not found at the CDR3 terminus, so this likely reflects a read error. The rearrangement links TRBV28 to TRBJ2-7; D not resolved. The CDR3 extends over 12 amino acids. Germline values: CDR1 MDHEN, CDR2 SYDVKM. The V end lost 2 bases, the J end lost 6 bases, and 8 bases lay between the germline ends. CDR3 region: CASSLPRLEQYL. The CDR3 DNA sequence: TGTGCCAGCAGTTTACCTAGGCTCGAGCAGTACCTC.

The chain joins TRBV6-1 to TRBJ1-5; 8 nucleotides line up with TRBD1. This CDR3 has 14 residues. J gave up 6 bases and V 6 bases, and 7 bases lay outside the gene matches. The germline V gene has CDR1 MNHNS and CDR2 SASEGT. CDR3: CASSPTGEGQPQHF. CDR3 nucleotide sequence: TGTGCCAGCAGCCCGACAGGGGAGGGTCAGCCCCAGCATTTT.

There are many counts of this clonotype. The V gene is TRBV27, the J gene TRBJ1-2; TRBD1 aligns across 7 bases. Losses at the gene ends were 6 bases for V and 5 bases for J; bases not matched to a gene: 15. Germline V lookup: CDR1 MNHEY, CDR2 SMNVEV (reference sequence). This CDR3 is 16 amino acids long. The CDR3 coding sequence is TGTGCCAGCAGCCGTAGTGGAGCGCAGGGGGAGTATGGCTACACCTTC. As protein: CASSRSGAQGEYGYTF.

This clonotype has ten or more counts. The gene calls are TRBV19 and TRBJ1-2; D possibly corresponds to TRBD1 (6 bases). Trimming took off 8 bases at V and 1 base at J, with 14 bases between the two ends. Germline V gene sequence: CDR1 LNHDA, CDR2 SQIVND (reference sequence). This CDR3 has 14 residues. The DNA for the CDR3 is TGTGCCAGTTCCCAAAGAGGGGGTAACTATGGCTACACCTTC. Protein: CASSQRGGNYGYTF.

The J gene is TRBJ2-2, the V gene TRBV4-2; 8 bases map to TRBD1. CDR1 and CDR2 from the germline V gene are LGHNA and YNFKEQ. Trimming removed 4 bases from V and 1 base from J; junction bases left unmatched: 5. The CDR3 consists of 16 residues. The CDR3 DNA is TGTGCCAGCAGCCCGACGACAGGGGAGAACACCGGGGAGCTGTTTTTT. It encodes CASSPTTGENTGELFF.

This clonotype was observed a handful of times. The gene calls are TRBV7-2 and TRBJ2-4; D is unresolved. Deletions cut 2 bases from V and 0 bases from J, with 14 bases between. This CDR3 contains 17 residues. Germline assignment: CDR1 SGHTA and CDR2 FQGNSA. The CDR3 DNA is TGTGCCAGCAGCTTAAGTGGAAGCACCATAGCCAAAAACATTCAGTACTTC. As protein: CASSLSGSTIAKNIQYF.

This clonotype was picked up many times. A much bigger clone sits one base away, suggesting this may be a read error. The CDR3 here is CASRHRENTEAFF. In DNA, the CDR3 is TGTGCCAGCAGGCACAGGGAGAACACTGAAGCTTTCTTT. The chain combines TRBV11-3 with TRBJ1-1; tentative D call: TRBD1 (6 bases). Germline V lookup: CDR1 SGHNT, CDR2 YENEEA. Trimming removed 6 bases at V and 1 base at J, with 9 bases between. CDR3 length: 13 amino acids.

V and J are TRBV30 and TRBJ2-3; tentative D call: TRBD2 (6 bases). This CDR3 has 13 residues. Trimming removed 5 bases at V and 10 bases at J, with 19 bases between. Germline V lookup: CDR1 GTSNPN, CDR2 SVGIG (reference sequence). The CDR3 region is CAWGPGLYQAQYF. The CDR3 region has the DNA TGTGCCTGGGGGCCGGGACTTTATCAGGCGCAGTATTTT.

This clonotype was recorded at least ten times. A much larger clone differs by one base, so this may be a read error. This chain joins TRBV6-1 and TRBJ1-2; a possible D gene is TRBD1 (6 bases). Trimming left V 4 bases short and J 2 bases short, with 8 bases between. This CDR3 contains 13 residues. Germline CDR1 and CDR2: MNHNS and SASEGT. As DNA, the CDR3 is TGTGCCAGCAGTGGGACAGAGAACTATGGCTACACCTTC. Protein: CASSGTENYGYTF.

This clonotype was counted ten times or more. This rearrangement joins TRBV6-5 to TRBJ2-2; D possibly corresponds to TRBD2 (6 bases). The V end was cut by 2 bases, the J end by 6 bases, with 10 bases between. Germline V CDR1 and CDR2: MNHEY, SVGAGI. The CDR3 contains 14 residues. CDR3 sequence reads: CASSYQGDSGELFF. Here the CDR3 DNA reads TGTGCCAGCAGTTACCAAGGGGACTCCGGGGAGCTGTTTTTT.

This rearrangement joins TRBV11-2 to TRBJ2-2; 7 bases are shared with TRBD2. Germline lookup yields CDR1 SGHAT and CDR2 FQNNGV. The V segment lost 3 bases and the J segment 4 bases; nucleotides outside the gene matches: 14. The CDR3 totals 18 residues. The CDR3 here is CASSFTPGGAGITGELFF. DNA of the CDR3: TGTGCCAGCAGCTTTACCCCCGGGGGAGCGGGAATCACCGGGGAGCTGTTTTTT.

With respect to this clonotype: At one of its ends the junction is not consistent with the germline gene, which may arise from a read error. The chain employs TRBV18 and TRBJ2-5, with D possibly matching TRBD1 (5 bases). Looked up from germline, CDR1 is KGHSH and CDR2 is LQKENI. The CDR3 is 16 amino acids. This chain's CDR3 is CASLPPQGGSQETQYF. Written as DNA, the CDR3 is TGTGCCAGCTTACCACCCCAGGGCGGTTCCCAAGAGACCCAGTACTTC.

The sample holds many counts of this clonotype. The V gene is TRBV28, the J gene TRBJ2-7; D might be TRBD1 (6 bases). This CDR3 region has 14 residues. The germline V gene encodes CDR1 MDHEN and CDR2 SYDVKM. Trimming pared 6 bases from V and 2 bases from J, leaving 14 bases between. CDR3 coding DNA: TGTGCCAGCAGCCCGACAGGTCAAGCCTACGAGCAGTACTTC. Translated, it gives CASSPTGQAYEQYF.

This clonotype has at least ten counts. The CDR3 sequence: CACLGQAGTQYF. CDR3 nucleotides: TGTGCCTGCCTCGGACAGGCAGGGACCCAGTACTTC. The V gene is TRBV30, the J gene TRBJ2-5; TRBD1 matches 7 bases. Trimming removed 6 bases from V and 7 bases from J; junction bases left unmatched: 8. Germline V CDR1 and CDR2: GTSNPN, SVGIG (reference sequence). This CDR3 region has 12 residues.

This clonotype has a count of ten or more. CDR3: CASSPPKGTEAFF. CDR3 nucleotides: TGCGCCAGCAGCCCGCCCAAGGGCACTGAAGCTTTCTTT. This chain links TRBV5-1 with TRBJ1-1; D is unclear. Germline V gene data show CDR1 as SGHRS and CDR2 as YFSETQ. The germline V and J ends were trimmed by 4 bases and 4 bases, with 11 bases remaining between them. This CDR3 is built from 13 residues.

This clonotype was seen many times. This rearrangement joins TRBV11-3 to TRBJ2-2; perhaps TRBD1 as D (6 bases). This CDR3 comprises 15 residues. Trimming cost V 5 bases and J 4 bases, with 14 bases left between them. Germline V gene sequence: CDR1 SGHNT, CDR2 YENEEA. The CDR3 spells CASSEQGPGTGELFF. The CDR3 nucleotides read TGTGCCAGCAGCGAACAGGGTCCTGGCACCGGGGAGCTGTTTTTT.

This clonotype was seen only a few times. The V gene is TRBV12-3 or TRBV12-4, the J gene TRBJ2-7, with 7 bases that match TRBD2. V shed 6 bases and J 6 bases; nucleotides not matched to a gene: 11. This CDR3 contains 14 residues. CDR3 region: CASSRGRAGGEQYF. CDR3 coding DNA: TGTGCCAGCAGCCGAGGGAGGGCCGGAGGCGAGCAGTACTTC.

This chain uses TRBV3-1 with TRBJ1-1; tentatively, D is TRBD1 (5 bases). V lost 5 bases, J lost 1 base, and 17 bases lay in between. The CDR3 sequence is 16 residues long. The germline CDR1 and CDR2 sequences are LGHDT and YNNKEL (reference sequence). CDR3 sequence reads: CASSFDGRAGNTEAFF. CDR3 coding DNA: TGTGCCAGCAGCTTTGACGGCAGGGCGGGGAACACTGAAGCTTTCTTT.

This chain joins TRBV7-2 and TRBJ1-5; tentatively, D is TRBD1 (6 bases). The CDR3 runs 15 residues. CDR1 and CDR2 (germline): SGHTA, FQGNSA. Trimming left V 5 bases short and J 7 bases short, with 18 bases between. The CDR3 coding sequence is TGTGCCAGCAGCCTAGGGGGGGGAGGTGAGCAGCCCCAGCATTTT. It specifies CASSLGGGGEQPQHF.

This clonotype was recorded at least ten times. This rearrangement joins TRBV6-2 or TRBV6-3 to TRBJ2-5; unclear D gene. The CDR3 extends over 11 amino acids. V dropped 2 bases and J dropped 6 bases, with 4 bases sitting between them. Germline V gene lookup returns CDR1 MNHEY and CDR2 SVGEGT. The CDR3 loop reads CASSYVKTQYF. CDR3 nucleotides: TGTGCCAGCAGTTACGTGAAGACCCAGTACTTC.

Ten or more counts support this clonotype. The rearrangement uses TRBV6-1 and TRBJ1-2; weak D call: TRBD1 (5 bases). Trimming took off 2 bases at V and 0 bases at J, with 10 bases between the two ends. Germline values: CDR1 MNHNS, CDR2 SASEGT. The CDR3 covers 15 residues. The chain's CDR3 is CASSERTGANYGYTF. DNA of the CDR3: TGTGCCAGCAGTGAAAGAACAGGAGCTAACTATGGCTACACCTTC.